Below are 21 T cell receptor beta chains sequenced from a single sample in a study of CD8+ T cells in alopecia areata. As for treatment: oral pan-JAK inhibitor, 5-10 mg twice daily. Sequencing relied on a cDNA template that was reverse transcribed from extracted RNA. The protocol was immunoSEQ multiplex PCR, while the TCRdb copy is restricted to in-frame clones and leaves out a portion. Of some 150,000 clones listed, around 86% are singletons. This specimen was CD8+ T cells sorted from blood, taken at week 4, from a patient treated with tofacitinib. The receptor source for this set is a human donor with alopecia areata.

The DNA for the CDR3 is TGTGCCAGCAGCTCCGGGGGGAGCGTCCAAGAGACCCAGTACTTC. Its protein product is CASSSGGSVQETQYF. J is TRBJ2-5 and V is TRBV7-9, with 7 positions matching TRBD2. The J segment lost 1 base and the V segment lost 4 bases, leaving 6 bases of the junction unmatched. In germline, CDR1 is SEHNR, CDR2 FQNEAQ (reference sequence). This CDR3 spans 15 amino acids.

The genes are TRBV15 and TRBJ1-5; D is unresolved. Between the trimmed V and J ends, which lost 0 bases and 5 bases, there was a span of 8 bases. The CDR3 has 14 residues. Germline assignment: CDR1 LNHNV and CDR2 YYDKDF (reference sequence). The CDR3 spells CATSRDGWDQPQHF. The CDR3 DNA reads TGTGCCACCAGCAGAGATGGCTGGGATCAGCCCCAGCATTTT.

A remark on this clone: The sample carries other DNA sequences with the same CDR3. The rearrangement links TRBV5-1 to TRBJ2-1; D unresolved. Germline CDR1 and CDR2: SGHRS and YFSETQ. The CDR3 spans 15 residues. V was trimmed by 0 bases and J by 4 bases, leaving 11 bases between them. The CDR3 is CASSLVGGVYNEQFF. The CDR3, as DNA: TGCGCCAGCAGCTTGGTCGGCGGAGTATACAATGAGCAGTTCTTC. The full variable domain, its missing parts supplied by reference TRBV5-1 and TRBJ2-1, is KAGVTQTPRYLIKTRGQQVTLSCSPISGHRSVSWYQQTPGQGLQFLFEYFSETQRNKGNFPGRFSGRQFSNSRSEMNVSTLELGDSALYLCASSLVGGVYNEQFFGPGTRLTVL.

This chain links TRBV29-1 with TRBJ1-4; D gene uncertain. This CDR3 is 13 amino acids long. V was cut by 7 bases and J by 3 bases, with 12 bases left in between. CDR1 is SQVTM and CDR2 is ANQGSEA in the germline V gene. CDR3 in DNA: TGCAGCGGGTCACTGGACGCTAATGAAAAACTGTTTTTT. It encodes CSGSLDANEKLFF.

The chain joins TRBV30 to TRBJ2-1; 10 nucleotides align to TRBD1. Germline V gives CDR1 GTSNPN, CDR2 SVGIG (reference sequence). Germline trimming cut 0 bases from V and 6 bases from J; bases unmatched to any gene: 5. This CDR3 is 15 amino acids long. The CDR3 coding sequence is TGTGCCTGGAGTGTACCGGGACAGGGGATCAATGAGCAGTTCTTC. This codes for CAWSVPGQGINEQFF.

The chain links TRBV29-1 to TRBJ1-1, with 9 bases that match TRBD1. The V segment lost 6 bases and the J segment 7 bases; nucleotides outside the gene matches: 15. The germline V gene has CDR1 SQVTM and CDR2 ANQGSEA. The CDR3 contains 15 residues. The CDR3 DNA is TGCAGCGTCGAAACACAGGGGGCAGTTTCTGGTGAAGCTTTCTTT. Translated: CSVETQGAVSGEAFF.

V usage is TRBV29-1 and J usage is TRBJ1-1; D is undetermined. V lost 6 bases to trimming and J lost 4 bases, with 6 bases between them. CDR1 is SQVTM and CDR2 is ANQGSEA in the germline V gene. The CDR3 contains 10 residues. CDR3 in DNA: TGCAGCGTCGTACTCACTGAAGCTTTCTTT. It translates to CSVVLTEAFF.

The V call is TRBV4-1, the J call TRBJ2-2; TRBD1 is a possible D gene (6 bases). The V end lost 4 bases, the J end lost 3 bases, and 12 bases lay between the germline ends. In germline, CDR1 is MGHRA, CDR2 YSYEKL. This CDR3 contains 15 residues. CDR3 residues: CASSPSGGHTGELFF. In DNA, the CDR3 is TGCGCCAGCAGCCCGAGTGGGGGCCACACCGGGGAGCTGTTTTTT.

The rearrangement links TRBV29-1 to TRBJ2-7; 7 positions agree with TRBD1. Germline CDR1 and CDR2: SQVTM and ANQGSEA. The CDR3 runs 15 residues. Trimming cost V 0 bases and J 3 bases; bases outside gene matches: 8. The CDR3 bases are TGCAGCGTTGAAGAAGTGACAGGGCCCAACTACGAGCAGTACTTC. Residues: CSVEEVTGPNYEQYF.

The gene calls are TRBV4-1 and TRBJ2-7; D gene uncertain. The CDR3 spans 12 residues. V was clipped by 5 bases and J by 7 bases, with 12 bases between them. The germline V gene encodes CDR1 MGHRA and CDR2 YSYEKL. As DNA, the CDR3 is TGCGCCAGCAGCTCCCTCCTAGGGGAGCAGTACTTC. Its protein product is CASSSLLGEQYF.

The chain links TRBV29-1 to TRBJ2-5; 12 bases are shared with TRBD2. Unmatched junction bases numbered 17, after V lost 1 base and J lost 5 bases. The CDR3 is 19 amino acids. Looked up from germline, CDR1 is SQVTM and CDR2 is ANQGSEA. CDR3 nucleotides: TGCAGCGTTGAAGGGAGGGCTAGCGGGAGGGTTTCAGCTTGGGAGACCCAGTACTTC. This encodes CSVEGRASGRVSAWETQYF. Looking up the rest from reference TRBV29-1 and TRBJ2-5 gives the full variable domain: SAVISQKPSRDICQRGTSLTIQCQVDSQVTMMFWYRQQPGQSLTLIATANQGSEATYESGFVIDKFPISRPNLTFSTLTVSNMSPEDSSIYLCSVEGRASGRVSAWETQYFGPGTRLLVL.

This chain links TRBV14 with TRBJ2-1; D may correspond to TRBD1 or TRBD2 (5 bases each). Germline V gene data show CDR1 as SGHDN and CDR2 as FVKESK. The V and J ends lost 4 bases and 10 bases respectively, with 17 bases between them. The CDR3 extends over 14 amino acids. The CDR3 DNA sequence: TGTGCCAGCAGCCTCCTCCCAGGGCCGGGGGAGCAGTTCTTC. Translating it yields CASSLLPGPGEQFF.

The chain has TRBV7-9 and TRBJ2-7; 7 nucleotides agree with TRBD1. J gave up 2 bases and V 0 bases, and 7 bases lay outside the gene matches. CDR3 length: 16 residues. CDR1 and CDR2 (germline): SEHNR, FQNEAQ (reference sequence). The CDR3 spells CASSLALGGQAYEQYF. The CDR3 nucleotides are TGTGCCAGCAGCTTAGCCCTAGGAGGACAGGCCTACGAGCAGTACTTC.

The chain links TRBV27 to TRBJ2-7, with TRBD1 identical over 8 bases. The CDR3 length is 15 residues. Germline CDR1 and CDR2: MNHEY and SMNVEV (reference sequence). J lost 2 bases, V lost 8 bases, and 11 bases had no gene match. CDR3 nucleotides: TGTGCCAGCGGCTACCGACAGGGGAGTCCCTACGAGCAGTACTTC. Translated, it gives CASGYRQGSPYEQYF.

The rearrangement uses TRBV11-3 and TRBJ1-2; 9 nucleotides match TRBD1. CDR3 length: 12 residues. V shed 5 bases, J shed 8 bases, and the junction held 3 bases outside the gene matches. Per germline, CDR1 SGHNT and CDR2 YENEEA. CDR3: CASSVGTGGYTF. DNA of the CDR3: TGTGCCAGCAGCGTTGGGACAGGGGGCTACACCTTC.

This clone came up a few times. The V and J genes are TRBV19 and TRBJ2-7; 10 bases match TRBD2. The V segment lost 4 bases and the J segment 7 bases; nucleotides outside the gene matches: 10. Looked up from germline, CDR1 is LNHDA and CDR2 is SQIVND (reference sequence). The CDR3 is made up of 15 amino acids. CDR3 loop: CASSTPLAGVWEQYF. The CDR3 nucleotides are TGTGCCAGTAGTACTCCTCTAGCGGGAGTATGGGAGCAGTACTTC.

This chain uses TRBV4-1 with TRBJ1-1; possibly TRBD1 for D (6 bases). V was shortened by 0 bases and J by 0 bases, with 8 bases between the two germline ends. Germline V gene lookup returns CDR1 MGHRA and CDR2 YSYEKL. The CDR3 runs to 15 residues. CDR3 nucleotides: TGCGCCAGCAGCCAAGACAAGGGGGTGAACACTGAAGCTTTCTTT. Translated: CASSQDKGVNTEAFF.

The chain employs TRBV5-4 and TRBJ1-1; a possible D gene is TRBD1 (6 bases). Deletions cut 7 bases from V and 3 bases from J, with 19 bases between. This CDR3 region has 15 residues. The germline V gene has CDR1 SGHNT and CDR2 YYREEE (reference sequence). CDR3 region: CASSQSGGGYTEAFF. The CDR3 DNA reads TGTGCCAGCTCGCAATCGGGGGGCGGATACACTGAAGCTTTCTTT. The full variable domain, completed using reference TRBV5-4 and TRBJ1-1, is ETGVTQSPTHLIKTRGQQVTLRCSSQSGHNTVSWYQQALGQGPQFIFQYYREEENGRGNFPPRFSGLQFPNYSSELNVNALELDDSALYLCASSQSGGGYTEAFFGQGTRLTVV.

The chain combines TRBV10-2 with TRBJ2-1; 7 bases are shared with TRBD1. This CDR3 comprises 15 residues. V shed 8 bases, J shed 4 bases, and the junction held 11 bases outside the gene matches. In germline, CDR1 is WSHSY, CDR2 SAAADI. CDR3 DNA sequence: TGCGCCAGCTCGGACAGGAGGAGTCATTACAATGAGCAGTTCTTC. Translating gives CASSDRRSHYNEQFF.

This chain uses TRBV7-9 with TRBJ1-2; the D is unclear. The V gene lost 1 base and the J gene lost 7 bases, with 13 bases spanning the gap. The CDR3 has 14 residues. Germline CDR1 reads SEHNR; CDR2 reads FQNEAQ (reference sequence). CDR3 bases: TGTGCCAGCAGCTTAGATGGCACCCGTAGTGGCTACACCTTC. This codes for CASSLDGTRSGYTF.

In this sample, this clone turned up a few times. The chain uses TRBV7-9 and TRBJ2-2; D is ambiguous. Deletions cut 10 bases from V and 8 bases from J, with 11 bases between. CDR1 is SEHNR, CDR2 FQNEAQ, per germline (reference sequence). The CDR3 runs 11 residues. Written as DNA, the CDR3 is TGTGCCACCAAGCTGGGAGGGGAGCTGTTTTTT. Amino acids: CATKLGGELFF.